A single T cell receptor beta chain is shown here with its context. Its antigen is unknown. This CDR3 has 13 amino acids. V dropped 8 bases and J dropped 0 bases, with 11 bases sitting between them. Germline V CDR1 and CDR2: SNHLY, FYNNEI. This sample stems from a study of OX40 agonist ivuxolimab in advanced cancers. As for the study in general: Patients were infused with ivuxolimab every 2 weeks at 0.01 to 10 mg/kg. Study-level points and caveats: Partial responders receiving 0.1-3.0 mg/kg showed among the lowest clonal expansion.

The protocol was immunoSEQ multiplex PCR, while the TCRdb copy is restricted to in-frame clones and leaves out a portion. The profile shows tens of thousands of clones, around 83% of them singletons. The source is an adult with an advanced solid tumor such as melanoma, head and neck, liver or kidney cancer. The starting material was CD4+ or CD8+ T cells sorted from blood, obtained in a trial of the OX40 agonist ivuxolimab. This rearrangement joins TRBV2 to TRBJ2-7; D is ambiguous. The DNA of the CDR3 is TGTGCCAGCTGTAAGGACGCCTCCTACGAGCAGTACTTC. Translation: CASCKDASYEQYF.